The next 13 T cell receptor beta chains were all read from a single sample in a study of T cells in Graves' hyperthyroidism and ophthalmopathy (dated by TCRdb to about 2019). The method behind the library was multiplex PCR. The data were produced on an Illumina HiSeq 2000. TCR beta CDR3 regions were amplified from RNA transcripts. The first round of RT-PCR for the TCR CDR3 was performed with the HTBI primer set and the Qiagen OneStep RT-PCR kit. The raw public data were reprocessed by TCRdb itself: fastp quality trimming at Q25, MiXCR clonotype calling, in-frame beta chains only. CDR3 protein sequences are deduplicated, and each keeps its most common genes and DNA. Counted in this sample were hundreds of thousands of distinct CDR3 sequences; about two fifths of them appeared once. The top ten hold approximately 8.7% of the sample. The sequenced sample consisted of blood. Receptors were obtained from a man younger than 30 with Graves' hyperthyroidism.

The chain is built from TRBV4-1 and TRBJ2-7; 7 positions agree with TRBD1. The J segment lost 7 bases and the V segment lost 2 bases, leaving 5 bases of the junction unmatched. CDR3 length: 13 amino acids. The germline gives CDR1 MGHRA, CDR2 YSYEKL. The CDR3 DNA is TGCGCCAGCAGCCAATTTTCAGGGGGTGAGCAGTACTTC. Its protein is CASSQFSGGEQYF.

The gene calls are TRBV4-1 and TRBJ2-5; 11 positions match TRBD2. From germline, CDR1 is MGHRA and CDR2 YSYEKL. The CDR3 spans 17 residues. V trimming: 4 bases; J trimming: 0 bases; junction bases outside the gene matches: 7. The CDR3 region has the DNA TGCGCCAGCAGCCCAGCCGGGACTAGCGGAGACCAAGAGACCCAGTACTTC. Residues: CASSPAGTSGDQETQYF.

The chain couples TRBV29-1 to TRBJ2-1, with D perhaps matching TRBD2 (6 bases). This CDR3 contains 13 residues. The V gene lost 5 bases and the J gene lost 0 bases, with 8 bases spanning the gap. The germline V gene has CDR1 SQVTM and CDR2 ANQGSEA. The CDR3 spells CSVRRGSYNEQFF. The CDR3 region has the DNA TGCAGCGTTAGGCGGGGCTCCTACAATGAGCAGTTCTTC.

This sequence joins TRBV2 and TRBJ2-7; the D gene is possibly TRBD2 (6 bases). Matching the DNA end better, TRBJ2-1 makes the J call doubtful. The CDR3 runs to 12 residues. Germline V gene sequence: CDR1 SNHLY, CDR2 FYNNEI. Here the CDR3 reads CASRDYFNEQFF. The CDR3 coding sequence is TGTGCCAGCAGGGACTACTTCAATGAGCAGTTCTTC.

The CDR3 DNA sequence: TGTGCCAGCAGTTTGTTCGGGGCTGGGGTTCTAGCTTTCTTT. As protein: CASSLFGAGVLAFF. This chain uses TRBV7-9 with TRBJ1-1; D might be TRBD1 (5 bases). CDR1 SEHNR and CDR2 FQNEAQ come from the germline V gene (reference sequence). V gave up 6 bases and J gave up 10 bases, with 21 bases separating them. CDR3 length: 14 amino acids.

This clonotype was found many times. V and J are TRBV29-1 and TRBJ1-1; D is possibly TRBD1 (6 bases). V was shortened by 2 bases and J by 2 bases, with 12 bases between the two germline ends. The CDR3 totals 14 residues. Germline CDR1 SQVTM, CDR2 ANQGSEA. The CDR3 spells CSVEKQGTNTEAFF. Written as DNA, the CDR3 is TGCAGCGTTGAAAAGCAGGGGACAAACACTGAAGCTTTCTTT.

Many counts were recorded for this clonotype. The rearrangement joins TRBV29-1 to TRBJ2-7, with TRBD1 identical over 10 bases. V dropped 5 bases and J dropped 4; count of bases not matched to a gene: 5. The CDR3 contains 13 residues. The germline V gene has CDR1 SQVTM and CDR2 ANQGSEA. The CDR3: CSVSGQGTYEQYF. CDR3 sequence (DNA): TGCAGCGTTTCGGGACAGGGGACATACGAGCAGTACTTC.

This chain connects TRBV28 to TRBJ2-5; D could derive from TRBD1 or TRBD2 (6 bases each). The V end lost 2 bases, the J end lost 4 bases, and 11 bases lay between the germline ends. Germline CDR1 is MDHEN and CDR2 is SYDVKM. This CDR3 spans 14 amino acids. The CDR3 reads CASSLRGTAETQYF. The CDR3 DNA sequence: TGTGCCAGCAGTTTAAGGGGGACTGCAGAGACCCAGTACTTC.

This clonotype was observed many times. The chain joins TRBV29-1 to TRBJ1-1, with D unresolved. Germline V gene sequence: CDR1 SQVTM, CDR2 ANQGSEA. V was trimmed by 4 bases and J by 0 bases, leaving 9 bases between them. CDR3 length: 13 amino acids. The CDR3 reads CSVVRNLNTEAFF. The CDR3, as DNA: TGCAGCGTTGTTAGGAATTTGAACACTGAAGCTTTCTTT.

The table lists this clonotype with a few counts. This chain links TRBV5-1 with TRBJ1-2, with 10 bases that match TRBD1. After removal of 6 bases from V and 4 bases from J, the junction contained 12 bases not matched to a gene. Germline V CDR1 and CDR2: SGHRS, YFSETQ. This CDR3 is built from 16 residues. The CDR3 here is CASTSGTGVLGYGYTF. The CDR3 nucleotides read TGCGCCAGCACCTCCGGGACAGGGGTGCTGGGCTATGGCTACACCTTC.

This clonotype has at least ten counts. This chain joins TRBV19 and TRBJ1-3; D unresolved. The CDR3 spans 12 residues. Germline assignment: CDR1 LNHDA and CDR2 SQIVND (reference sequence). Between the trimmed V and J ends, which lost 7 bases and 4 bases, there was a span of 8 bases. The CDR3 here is CASNYSGNTIYF. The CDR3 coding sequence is TGTGCCAGTAATTACAGCGGAAACACCATATATTTT.

In nucleotides, the CDR3 is TGTGCCAGCACCTTTATTCCCGGGACAGGGAGCAATCAGCCCCAGCATTTT. Protein: CASTFIPGTGSNQPQHF. The chain has TRBV19 and TRBJ1-5; 9 nucleotides agree with TRBD1. CDR3 length: 17 residues. Looked up from germline, CDR1 is LNHDA and CDR2 is SQIVND (reference sequence). With 9 bases clipped from V and 1 base from J, the junction kept 13 bases outside the gene matches.

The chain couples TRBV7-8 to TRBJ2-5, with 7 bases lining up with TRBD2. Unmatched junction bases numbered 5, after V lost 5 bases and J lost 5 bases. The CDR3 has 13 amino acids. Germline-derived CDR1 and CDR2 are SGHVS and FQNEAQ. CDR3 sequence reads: CASSGRATETQYF. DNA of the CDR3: TGTGCCAGCAGCGGGAGGGCCACCGAGACCCAGTACTTC.